This TCR beta chain was profiled in a study of CD8 T cells in Susac syndrome. Per the germline V gene, CDR1 is MNHEY and CDR2 is SVGEGT. This CDR3 comprises 17 residues. V lost 6 bases and J lost 0, with 19 bases in between. After extraction with the RNeasy kit, about 0.45 to 1 ug of the RNA was reverse transcribed using random hexamers. Across 54 Vbeta and 13 Jbeta, TCR beta CDR3 was amplified with immunoSEQ multiplex PCR. One entry per CDR3 protein results from TCRdb running MiXCR on the immunoSEQ multiplex PCR reads. Of under 200,000 distinct CDR3 sequences listed, 90% to 96% are singletons. The source is a human donor with Susac syndrome. V usage is TRBV6-2 or TRBV6-3 and J usage is TRBJ2-3, with D uncertain. Specimen: CD4+ T cells from PBMCs. DNA of the CDR3: TGTGCCAGCAGCAACAACCTACTGGGCCGGAGCACAGATACGCAGTATTTT. Translating gives CASSNNLLGRSTDTQYF.